This T cell receptor (beta chain) was sequenced during a study of OX40 agonist ivuxolimab in advanced cancers. A note on the overall study: Ivuxolimab, which targeted the costimulatory receptor OX40 (CD134), was an agonistic, fully human IgG2 monoclonal antibody. Of the roughly 51 patients in dose escalation, approximately 20 had hepatocellular carcinoma, approximately 15 had melanoma, 9 had renal cell carcinoma and 9 had head and neck cancer. The paper covers the monotherapy dose-escalation part of the phase I ivuxolimab trial, which included N of about 51 patients. Patients were allowed to have had prior anti-PD-1, anti-PD-L1 or anti-CTLA-4 therapy, and roughly 40% of the dose-escalation patients had been treated with checkpoint inhibitors. Partial responses occurred in three dose-escalation patients, of whom one had hepatocellular carcinoma and two had cutaneous melanoma. In the dose-escalation cohort, 82.7% of patients were male, and the mean age was approximately 55 years, with a range of roughly 20 to 80. Intravenous ivuxolimab was administered to patients every 2 weeks at six dose levels: 0.01, 0.1, 0.3, 1.5, 3 and 10 mg/kg. The purpose of peripheral TCRbeta sequencing was to test whether ivuxolimab changed TCR sequence diversity and led to clonal T-cell expansion. Study-wide findings and limitations: Clonal expansion of both CD4+ and CD8+ blood T cells was observed from baseline to week 6 at doses 0.1 to 3.0 mg/kg. The antigen specificity of the clonally expanded peripheral T cells was not determined. In the 0.1-3.0 mg/kg groups, partial responders were among the patients with the lowest normalized peripheral clonal expansion, particularly in CD8+ T cells. Low levels of normalized T-cell clonal expansion were also seen in some patients who did not respond. After ivuxolimab, more expanded clones were found on average in CD8+ T cells than in CD4+ T cells.

For sequencing of the TCRbeta CDR3 region, genomic DNA was extracted from the sorted cells. The immunoSEQ Assay was used for sequencing of TCRbeta CDR3 regions. The table was pulled from immuneACCESS by TCRdb, which kept in-frame rearrangements only. Such tables lose some clones; where checked, under half of the loss comes from unresolved V genes, and the rest has no known cause. This sample lists about 76,000 clones; about 88% were detected once. 10% to 15% of the sample belongs to the ten largest clones. Here V drops 5 bases and J drops 1 base, and the junction holds 11 bases not matched to any gene. The CDR3 covers 16 residues, taking in both the cysteine and the phenylalanine. The retained sequence is limited to the CDR3, 48 bases, with the frame set at the first base. For CDR1 and CDR2, the germline V gene (reference sequence) lists MNHEY and SMNVEV. As concerns this clone: The target of this receptor is not known. Base qualities are not at hand, and no much larger clone is one base apart.

Patients with autoimmune disease history or receiving systemic immunosuppression were excluded from the trial. Peripheral blood for TCR sequencing was collected from all dose cohorts at baseline, on cycle 4 day 1, and on cycle 7 day 1. Samples came from an open-label, multicenter, first-in-human phase I dose-escalation trial of ivuxolimab. Adults with locally advanced or metastatic melanoma, renal cell carcinoma, hepatocellular carcinoma or head and neck squamous cell carcinoma were enrolled in the trial. Before TCR sequencing, CD4+ T cells and CD8+ T cells were sorted from peripheral blood as separate populations.

The chain couples TRBV27 to TRBJ2-7, with 7 middle bases fitting TRBD1. The receptor comes from an adult with an advanced solid tumor such as melanoma, head and neck, liver or kidney cancer. The input for sequencing was CD4+ or CD8+ T cells sorted from blood, taken in a trial of the OX40 agonist ivuxolimab. The CDR3 is CASSPHPDRPSYEQYF. In nucleotide form, the sequence is TGTGCCAGCAGTCCCCACCCGGACAGGCCATCCTACGAGCAGTACTTC.